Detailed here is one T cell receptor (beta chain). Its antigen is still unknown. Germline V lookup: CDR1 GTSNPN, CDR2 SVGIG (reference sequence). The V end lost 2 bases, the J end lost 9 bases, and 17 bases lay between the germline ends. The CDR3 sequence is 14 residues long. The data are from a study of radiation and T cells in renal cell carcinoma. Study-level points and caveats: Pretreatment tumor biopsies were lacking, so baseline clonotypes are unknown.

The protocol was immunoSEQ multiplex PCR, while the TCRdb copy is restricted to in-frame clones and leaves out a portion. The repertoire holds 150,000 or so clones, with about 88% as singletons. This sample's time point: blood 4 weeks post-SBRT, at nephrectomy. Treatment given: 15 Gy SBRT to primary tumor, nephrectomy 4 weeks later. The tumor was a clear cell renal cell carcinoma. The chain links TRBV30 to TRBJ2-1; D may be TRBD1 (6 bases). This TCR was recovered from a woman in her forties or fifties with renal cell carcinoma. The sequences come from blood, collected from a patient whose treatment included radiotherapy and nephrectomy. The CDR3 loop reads CAWSPRTDHSEQFF. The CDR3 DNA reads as TGTGCCTGGAGTCCCCGGACAGATCACAGTGAGCAGTTCTTC.